Each of the 32 T cell receptor beta chains below was sequenced from the same sample in a study of blood T cell repertoires in COVID-19. Libraries were prepared by immunoSEQ multiplex PCR; TCRdb keeps only in-frame clonotypes and omits some of them. The table includes 220,000 or so clones, 80% to 90% detected once. The sequencing input was peripheral blood. The receptor source for this set is a woman in her sixties or seventies who had recovered from COVID-19.

V gene TRBV6-6 combines with J gene TRBJ2-5, with 7 positions matching TRBD1. CDR1 is MNHNY and CDR2 is SVGAGI in the germline V gene (reference sequence). The CDR3 runs to 14 residues. J was trimmed by 2 bases and V by 6 bases; bases with no gene match: 6. CDR3 nucleotide sequence: TGTGCCAGCAGACACTCGGGACAGCAAGAGACCCAGTACTTC. As protein: CASRHSGQQETQYF.

V usage is TRBV24-1 and J usage is TRBJ2-5; D unclear. This CDR3 region has 15 residues. CDR1 is KGHDR, CDR2 SFDVKD, per germline. The V end was cut by 7 bases, the J end by 0 bases, with 14 bases between. CDR3 amino acids: CATSPHRLYQETQYF. The CDR3 DNA follows: TGTGCCACCAGCCCGCATAGACTGTACCAAGAGACCCAGTACTTC.

CDR3 in amino acids: CATSQRDRGLPYEQYF. In DNA, the CDR3 is TGTGCCACCAGCCAACGGGACAGGGGGCTCCCCTACGAGCAGTACTTC. V and J are TRBV15 and TRBJ2-7; 12 bases map to TRBD1. This CDR3 contains 16 residues. Germline assignment: CDR1 LNHNV and CDR2 YYDKDF (reference sequence). V shed 5 bases, J shed 2 bases, and the junction held 7 bases outside the gene matches.

This chain links TRBV6-5 with TRBJ1-2; D possibly corresponds to TRBD1 (6 bases). The CDR3 contains 14 residues. V gave up 6 bases and J gave up 4 bases, with 15 bases separating them. Germline CDR1 MNHEY, CDR2 SVGAGI. The chain's CDR3 is CASRTTGDGYGYTF. In DNA form, the CDR3 reads TGTGCCAGCAGGACGACAGGCGACGGCTATGGCTACACCTTC.

In its sample, this clone was seen once. The rearrangement uses TRBV9 and TRBJ2-1; 9 nucleotides match TRBD1. Per the germline V gene, CDR1 is SGDLS and CDR2 is YYNGEE. Trimming at V came to 3 bases and at J to 9 bases, leaving 16 bases not matched to a gene. The CDR3 loop spans 17 amino acids. CDR3 nucleotide sequence: TGTGCCAGCAGCGAGCCGCTACAGGGGGCGCTTTATAGTGAGCAGTTCTTC. Translating gives CASSEPLQGALYSEQFF. The complete variable domain, with remaining parts taken from reference TRBV9 and TRBJ2-1, reads DSGVTQTPKHLITATGQRVTLRCSPRSGDLSVYWYQQSLDQGLQFLIQYYNGEERAKGNILERFSAQQFPDLHSELNLSSLELGDSALYFCASSEPLQGALYSEQFFGPGTRLTVL.

The gene calls are TRBV7-2 and TRBJ1-2, with D unresolved. This CDR3 has 15 amino acids. The V end lost 2 bases, the J end lost 4 bases, and 14 bases lay between the germline ends. The germline CDR1 and CDR2 sequences are SGHTA and FQGNSA. The CDR3 DNA is TGTGCCAGCAGCTTACGGACTCAATGGGGCTATGGCTACACCTTC. Its translation is CASSLRTQWGYGYTF. The whole variable domain, filled in from reference TRBV7-2 and TRBJ1-2, reads GAGVSQSPSNKVTEKGKDVELRCDPISGHTALYWYRQSLGQGLEFLIYFQGNSAPDKSGLPSDRFSAERTGGSVSTLTIQRTQQEDSAVYLCASSLRTQWGYGYTFGSGTRLTVV.

V usage is TRBV18 and J usage is TRBJ2-1; a weak D match, TRBD2 (6 bases). This CDR3 comprises 16 residues. CDR1 and CDR2 (germline): KGHSH, LQKENI. V was cut by 6 bases and J by 0 bases, with 15 bases left in between. CDR3 in amino acids: CASSMGGGYSYNEQFF. The CDR3 nucleotides are TGTGCCAGCTCCATGGGAGGCGGGTACTCCTACAATGAGCAGTTCTTC.

The V call is TRBV10-2, the J call TRBJ2-3; 10 nucleotides line up with TRBD2. Germline V lookup: CDR1 WSHSY, CDR2 SAAADI. There are 15 residues in the CDR3. The V and J ends lost 3 bases and 3 bases, in that order; junction bases with no gene match: 3. The CDR3 here is CASSEPSGGTDTQYF. The DNA of the CDR3 is TGCGCCAGCAGTGAACCTAGCGGGGGTACAGATACGCAGTATTTT.

The V and J genes are TRBV4-2 and TRBJ2-3; 8 bases match TRBD2. Trimming removed 0 bases from V and 3 bases from J; junction bases left unmatched: 2. The CDR3 sequence is 15 residues long. Germline-derived CDR1 and CDR2 are LGHNA and YNFKEQ. The CDR3 nucleotides read TGTGCCAGCAGCCAAGATGTAGCGGGGACAGATACGCAGTATTTT. Its translation: CASSQDVAGTDTQYF.

This clone was seen only once. The rearrangement joins TRBV5-1 to TRBJ2-7; 8 bases are a match to TRBD1. In germline, CDR1 is SGHRS, CDR2 YFSETQ. This CDR3 spans 15 amino acids. The V gene end was trimmed by 3 bases and the J gene end by 3 bases; junction bases not matched to a gene: 8. CDR3 loop: CASSSYWTGSYEQYF. In nucleotides, the CDR3 is TGCGCCAGCAGCTCATACTGGACAGGGAGCTACGAGCAGTACTTC.

The chain is built from TRBV15 and TRBJ2-1; D perhaps matches TRBD2 (6 bases). This CDR3 contains 16 residues. V was cut by 5 bases and J by 12 bases, with 26 bases left in between. The germline CDR1 and CDR2 sequences are LNHNV and YYDKDF (reference sequence). In DNA, the CDR3 is TGTGCCACCAGCCGAGGATCCGCGGTGGGCCTCGGGGGGCAGTTCTTC. This gives the protein CATSRGSAVGLGGQFF. Together with reference TRBV15 and TRBJ2-1, the CDR3 gives the full variable domain: DAMVIQNPRYQVTQFGKPVTLSCSQTLNHNVMYWYQQKSSQAPKLLFHYYDKDFNNEADTPDNFQSRRPNTSFCFLDIRSPGLGDTAMYLCATSRGSAVGLGGQFFGPGTRLTVL.

V is TRBV11-2 and J is TRBJ2-7; the D gene is possibly TRBD1 (6 bases). The V end was cut by 4 bases, the J end by 7 bases, with 14 bases between. Germline loops: CDR1 SGHAT, CDR2 FQNNGV. The CDR3 has 13 residues. This CDR3 is CASSSHRAGEQYF. The CDR3 region has the DNA TGTGCCAGCAGCTCCCACAGGGCTGGTGAGCAGTACTTC. Full variable domain (rest looked up from reference TRBV11-2 and TRBJ2-7): EAGVAQSPRYKIIEKRQSVAFWCNPISGHATLYWYQQILGQGPKLLIQFQNNGVVDDSQLPKDRFSAERLKGVDSTLKIQPAKLEDSAVYLCASSSHRAGEQYFGPGTRLTVT.

The CDR3 loop reads CAISESETGFGRETQYF. Here the CDR3 DNA reads TGTGCCATCAGTGAGTCCGAGACAGGGTTCGGTAGAGAGACCCAGTACTTC. The chain uses TRBV10-3 and TRBJ2-5, with TRBD1 matching over 7 bases. The length of the CDR3 is 17 residues. Unmatched junction bases numbered 11, after V lost 0 bases and J lost 4 bases. Germline CDR1 ENHRY, CDR2 SYGVKD.

The chain uses TRBV27 and TRBJ2-5; 10 positions agree with TRBD1. CDR1 and CDR2 (germline): MNHEY, SMNVEV (reference sequence). V lost 5 bases, J lost 2 bases, and 8 bases stayed unmatched. This CDR3 region has 16 residues. DNA for the CDR3: TGTGCCAGCAGTCCAAGACAGGGGGCGAGGCAAGAGACCCAGTACTTC. Its protein product is CASSPRQGARQETQYF.

The V gene is TRBV3-1 (or the pseudogene TRBV3-2), the J gene TRBJ1-3; 7 positions agree with TRBD1. The CDR3 covers 15 residues. V dropped 0 bases and J dropped 3; count of bases not matched to a gene: 2. Germline V lookup: CDR1 LGHDT, CDR2 YNNKEL (reference sequence). The chain's CDR3 is CASSQEAGGGNTIYF. The CDR3 bases are TGTGCCAGCAGCCAAGAAGCAGGGGGTGGAAACACCATATATTTT.

In this sample, this clone turned up once. CDR3 sequence: CASTWDTYEQYF. The CDR3 DNA reads TGCGCCAGCACCTGGGACACCTACGAGCAGTACTTC. The chain recombines TRBV10-1 with TRBJ2-7, with D possibly TRBD1 on 6 matching bases. This CDR3 comprises 12 residues. With 7 bases removed from V and 2 bases from J, the gap between germline ends came to 9 bases. Germline CDR1 WNHNN, CDR2 SYGVQD (reference sequence).

The chain recombines TRBV5-4 with TRBJ2-3; 13 nucleotides match TRBD2. After removal of 7 bases from V and 3 bases from J, the junction contained 2 bases not matched to a gene. Germline assignment: CDR1 SGHNT and CDR2 YYREEE (reference sequence). The length of the CDR3 is 14 residues. The CDR3 DNA follows: TGTGCCAGCCGACTAGCGGGGGGAACAGATACGCAGTATTTT. Protein product: CASRLAGGTDTQYF. Full variable domain (outside the CDR3, taken from reference TRBV5-4 and TRBJ2-3): ETGVTQSPTHLIKTRGQQVTLRCSSQSGHNTVSWYQQALGQGPQFIFQYYREEENGRGNFPPRFSGLQFPNYSSELNVNALELDDSALYLCASRLAGGTDTQYFGPGTRLTVL.

This chain joins TRBV7-9 and TRBJ2-7; D possibly corresponds to TRBD2 (6 bases). Looked up from germline, CDR1 is SEHNR and CDR2 is FQNEAQ (reference sequence). The CDR3 runs 15 residues. Trimming shortened V by 2 bases and J by 1 base, and 12 bases separated the two germline ends. The CDR3 sequence is CASSLSPGGSYEQYF. The CDR3 nucleotides are TGTGCCAGCAGCTTAAGTCCCGGGGGATCCTACGAGCAGTACTTC.

The V and J genes are TRBV18 and TRBJ1-5, with unresolved D. Germline values: CDR1 KGHSH, CDR2 LQKENI. The CDR3 is made up of 15 amino acids. The V gene lost 3 bases and the J gene lost 0 bases, with 9 bases spanning the gap. The CDR3 here is CASSPGGNSNQPQHF. The CDR3 coding sequence is TGTGCCAGCTCACCCGGAGGGAATAGCAATCAGCCCCAGCATTTT.

J is TRBJ2-2 and V is TRBV6-5; perhaps TRBD1 as D (5 bases). The V end lost 6 bases, the J end lost 1 base, and 9 bases lay between the germline ends. The CDR3 length is 14 residues. Germline CDR1 and CDR2: MNHEY and SVGAGI. The CDR3 DNA sequence: TGTGCCAGCAGGGCAGGGTTGAACACCGGGGAGCTGTTTTTT. Its protein product is CASRAGLNTGELFF.

V and J are TRBV4-1 and TRBJ2-3; 12 positions agree with TRBD2. Per the germline V gene, CDR1 is MGHRA and CDR2 is YSYEKL. This CDR3 comprises 16 residues. The ends lost 1 base at V and 2 bases at J; junction bases unmatched: 1. Here the CDR3 reads CASSQGLAGVTDTQYF. The CDR3 DNA is TGCGCCAGCAGCCAAGGACTAGCGGGGGTCACAGATACGCAGTATTTT.

The chain recombines TRBV18 with TRBJ1-2, with a weak D call TRBD1 (5 bases). V lost 0 bases and J 8 bases, leaving 22 bases between the germline ends. Germline V CDR1 and CDR2: KGHSH, LQKENI. CDR3 length: 17 amino acids. Written as DNA, the CDR3 is TGTGCCAGCTCACCACCGACGGGGGGGAACCTCAGAGGGGGCTACACCTTC. Protein product: CASSPPTGGNLRGGYTF.

The gene calls are TRBV20-1 and TRBJ1-2, with 8 bases that match TRBD1. V lost 6 bases and J lost 11; bases outside the gene matches: 8. This CDR3 comprises 11 residues. The germline CDR1 and CDR2 sequences are DFQATT and SNEGSKA (reference sequence). The DNA for the CDR3 is TGCAGTGCGAGACAGGGGTCCGGATACACCTTC. Translating it yields CSARQGSGYTF.

This clone appeared a single time. The chain links TRBV7-3 to TRBJ2-3; D is ambiguous. Between the trimmed V and J ends, which lost 3 bases and 2 bases, there was a span of 9 bases. The CDR3 is 14 residues long. CDR1 and CDR2 from the germline V gene are SGHTA and FQGTGA. The CDR3 here is CASSLSRYTDTQYF. The CDR3, as DNA: TGTGCCAGCAGCTTGTCCAGGTACACAGATACGCAGTATTTT.

Written as DNA, the CDR3 is TGTGCCAGCAGCCAGTTGACAGGGAAGAATGAAAAACTGTTTTTT. The encoded protein is CASSQLTGKNEKLFF. The J gene is TRBJ1-4, the V gene TRBV7-9; 7 positions match TRBD1. The CDR3 is made up of 15 amino acids. Germline V gene lookup returns CDR1 SEHNR and CDR2 FQNEAQ (reference sequence). J lost 5 bases, V lost 5 bases, and 8 bases had no gene match.

The sample holds one count of this clone. The genes are TRBV25-1 and TRBJ1-6; tentatively, D is TRBD1 (6 bases). Germline values: CDR1 MGHDK, CDR2 SYGVNS. Trimming removed 1 base at V and 0 bases at J, with 13 bases between. The CDR3 covers 18 residues. CDR3 sequence: CASSELGGRNSYNSPLHF. DNA for the CDR3: TGTGCCAGCAGTGAATTAGGGGGACGAAACTCCTATAATTCACCCCTCCACTTT.

This clone has just one count. V and J are TRBV19 and TRBJ1-2; the D gene is possibly TRBD1 (6 bases). Germline V gives CDR1 LNHDA, CDR2 SQIVND (reference sequence). Deletions cut 10 bases from V and 7 bases from J, with 19 bases between. The CDR3 covers 13 residues. For the CDR3, the DNA is TGTGCCACCACCTCAGGGGAATCCTTTGGCTACACCTTC. Its translation: CATTSGESFGYTF. The full variable domain, its missing parts supplied by reference TRBV19 and TRBJ1-2, is DGGITQSPKYLFRKEGQNVTLSCEQNLNHDAMYWYRQDPGQGLRLIYYSQIVNDFQKGDIAEGYSVSREKKESFPLTVTSAQKNPTAFYLCATTSGESFGYTFGSGTRLTVV.

This chain connects TRBV7-3 to TRBJ1-3; D may be TRBD1 (6 bases). CDR1 and CDR2 (germline): SGHTA, FQGTGA. V was cut by 11 bases and J by 5 bases, with 31 bases left in between. The CDR3 has 18 residues. The CDR3, as DNA: TGTGCCCGGCTAGAGCGGGGACAAAAAGGGTTCCCAAGAAACACCATATATTTT. Protein: CARLERGQKGFPRNTIYF.

The chain links TRBV30 to TRBJ2-3; a weak D match, TRBD2 (5 bases). The CDR3 totals 12 residues. V was trimmed by 6 bases and J by 5 bases, leaving 12 bases between them. The V gene's germline CDR1 is GTSNPN and CDR2 SVGIG (reference sequence). The CDR3 DNA sequence: TGTGCCTGCTCTGAGGCGGGAGATACGCAGTATTTT. This gives the protein CACSEAGDTQYF. The whole variable domain, remainder taken from reference TRBV30 and TRBJ2-3, is SQTIHQWPATLVQPVGSPLSLECTVEGTSNPNLYWYRQAAGRGLQLLFYSVGIGQISSEVPQNLSASRPQDRQFILSSKKLLLSDSGFYLCACSEAGDTQYFGPGTRLTVL.

CDR3 loop: CASSLGEGISGNTIYF. The CDR3 DNA reads TGTGCCAGCAGCTTAGGGGAGGGGATCTCTGGAAACACCATATATTTT. The rearrangement joins TRBV7-8 to TRBJ1-3, with D possibly matching TRBD1 (5 bases). The CDR3 runs to 16 residues. Germline V gene lookup returns CDR1 SGHVS and CDR2 FQNEAQ. Trimming pared 1 base from V and 0 bases from J, leaving 10 bases between.

In this sample, this clone turned up once. The chain couples TRBV7-2 to TRBJ1-2; tentatively, D is TRBD1 (6 bases). Trimming took 5 bases from V and 1 from J, leaving 8 bases between them. The CDR3 has 13 residues. Germline CDR1 SGHTA, CDR2 FQGNSA. CDR3 region: CASSPGHNYGYTF. The CDR3 region has the DNA TGTGCCAGCAGCCCGGGACATAACTATGGCTACACCTTC. Using reference TRBV7-2 and TRBJ1-2 for the parts outside the CDR3, the full variable domain is GAGVSQSPSNKVTEKGKDVELRCDPISGHTALYWYRQSLGQGLEFLIYFQGNSAPDKSGLPSDRFSAERTGGSVSTLTIQRTQQEDSAVYLCASSPGHNYGYTFGSGTRLTVV.

The chain carries TRBV6-2 or TRBV6-3 and TRBJ1-6, with TRBD1 as a possible D gene (5 bases). Germline V lookup: CDR1 MNHEY, CDR2 SVGEGT. This CDR3 is 14 amino acids long. V was clipped by 5 bases and J by 4 bases, with 9 bases between them. The CDR3 DNA sequence: TGTGCCAGCAGTCAGCGGGGGTATAATTCACCCCTCCACTTT. Translating gives CASSQRGYNSPLHF.